The rows below give T cell receptor beta chains drawn from one sample of a study of T cells in Graves' hyperthyroidism and ophthalmopathy. A single record per CDR3 protein comes from TCRdb applying MiXCR to the multiplex PCR reads. The sample carries more than 550,000 distinct CDR3 sequences, about 45% recorded once. Sequencing was performed on peripheral blood or thyroid tissue (not recorded which). The receptors shown here come from an adult man with Graves' disease, either hyperthyroidism or ophthalmopathy (not recorded which). Both conserved end residues are part of each CDR3. Size tells how often a clone was seen (once, few, many) or the class of an expanded clone, and some rows leave it out.

V gene: TRBV29-1
clone size: NA
J gene: TRBJ1-1
CDR3 protein: CSVSSGPMNTEAFF

V gene: TRBV10-3
clone size: NA
J gene: TRBJ2-5
CDR3 protein: CAISEGVWGETQYF

V gene: TRBV7-9
clone size: NA
J gene: TRBJ1-4
CDR3 protein: CASSFSLRQINEKLFF

V gene: TRBV5-1
clone size: NA
J gene: TRBJ1-6
CDR3 protein: CASSLSGVHNSPLHF

V gene: TRBV7-9
clone size: NA
J gene: TRBJ2-7
CDR3 protein: CASSLRGGTYKQYF

V gene: TRBV19
clone size: NA
J gene: TRBJ1-1
CDR3 protein: CASSRGGVSMGTEAFF

V gene: TRBV29-1
clone size: NA
J gene: TRBJ1-2
CDR3 protein: CSVEDGQTLTANYGYTF

V gene: TRBV2
clone size: many
J gene: TRBJ2-5
CDR3 protein: CASRATSGGQETQYF

V gene: TRBV20-1
clone size: NA
J gene: TRBJ2-5
CDR3 protein: CSARIEGSLAGGPGETQYF

V gene: TRBV5-1
clone size: once
J gene: TRBJ2-6
CDR3 protein: CASSSFGGNTEAF

V gene: TRBV20-1
clone size: few
J gene: TRBJ2-7
CDR3 protein: CSGTGQGAHEQYF

V gene: TRBV5-1
clone size: NA
J gene: TRBJ1-5
CDR3 protein: CASSLDPTGGGPPQHF

V gene: TRBV20-1
clone size: once
J gene: TRBJ1-5
CDR3 protein: CSAGDNQGINQPQHF

V gene: TRBV7-9
clone size: many
J gene: TRBJ1-4
CDR3 protein: CASSLSQGSEKLFF

V gene: TRBV20-1
clone size: many
J gene: TRBJ2-7
CDR3 protein: CSARSQGKAYF

V gene: TRBV5-1
clone size: NA
J gene: TRBJ1-1
CDR3 protein: CASSLDRGAGTEAFF

V gene: TRBV9
clone size: NA
J gene: TRBJ1-5
CDR3 protein: CASSVTGADNQPQHF

V gene: TRBV30
clone size: NA
J gene: TRBJ1-1
CDR3 protein: CAWSVLDMRTEAFF

V gene: TRBV15
clone size: NA
J gene: TRBJ1-2
CDR3 protein: CATSSDSLGYGYTF

V gene: TRBV29-1
clone size: NA
J gene: TRBJ1-4
CDR3 protein: CSVEWRHEKLFF

V gene: TRBV10-3
clone size: once
J gene: TRBJ2-7
CDR3 protein: CAISQTSGAGYTYEQYF

V gene: TRBV2
clone size: NA
J gene: TRBJ2-5
CDR3 protein: CASSPRQLIETQYF

V gene: TRBV6-5
clone size: NA
J gene: TRBJ1-6
CDR3 protein: CASADRTTWVNSPLHF

V gene: TRBV6-6
clone size: many
J gene: TRBJ1-1
CDR3 protein: CAISGDRGWNTEAFF

V gene: TRBV19
clone size: few
J gene: TRBJ1-4
CDR3 protein: CASSPTGGRYNEKLFF

V gene: TRBV7-6
clone size: NA
J gene: TRBJ1-2
CDR3 protein: CASSKGQGAYGYTF

V gene: TRBV10-3
clone size: NA
J gene: TRBJ2-2
CDR3 protein: CATSRAENTGELFF

V gene: TRBV19
clone size: few
J gene: TRBJ2-2
CDR3 protein: CASSIGGTGELFF

V gene: TRBV7-9
clone size: NA
J gene: TRBJ2-7
CDR3 protein: CASSHHPDSYEQYF

V gene: TRBV6-1
clone size: NA
J gene: TRBJ1-2
CDR3 protein: CASRTPGTANYGYTF

V gene: TRBV2
clone size: NA
J gene: TRBJ1-6
CDR3 protein: CASTGTAQYNSPLHF

V gene: TRBV7-9
clone size: NA
J gene: TRBJ2-5
CDR3 protein: CASSLNWRETQYF

V gene: TRBV12-3/TRBV12-4
clone size: once
J gene: TRBJ1-5
CDR3 protein: CASGPDFSNQPQHF

V gene: TRBV13
clone size: NA
J gene: TRBJ1-1
CDR3 protein: CASSAGQNLNTEAFF

V gene: TRBV25-1
clone size: NA
J gene: TRBJ1-2
CDR3 protein: CAETTGNYGYTF

V gene: TRBV20-1
clone size: many
J gene: TRBJ1-3
CDR3 protein: CSAAAKYSGNTIYF

V gene: TRBV24-1
clone size: NA
J gene: TRBJ1-2
CDR3 protein: CATSFRPRNYGYTF

V gene: TRBV6-6
clone size: few
J gene: TRBJ2-5
CDR3 protein: CASSYSMAGGETQYF

V gene: TRBV19
clone size: NA
J gene: TRBJ2-7
CDR3 protein: CASSIGTGAPDEQYF

V gene: TRBV10-3
clone size: NA
J gene: TRBJ1-3
CDR3 protein: CAIRRQAPAGNTIYF

V gene: TRBV3-1
clone size: few
J gene: TRBJ2-7
CDR3 protein: CASSQGYGAYEQYF

V gene: TRBV7-9
clone size: NA
J gene: TRBJ2-7
CDR3 protein: CASDYGLGETYEQYF

V gene: TRBV9
clone size: many
J gene: TRBJ1-4
CDR3 protein: CASSATGTTNEKLFF

V gene: TRBV7-9
clone size: few
J gene: TRBJ1-1
CDR3 protein: CASSDLQGFLTEAFF

V gene: TRBV6-5
clone size: NA
J gene: TRBJ2-5
CDR3 protein: CASSDTGALGETQYF

V gene: TRBV7-6
clone size: many
J gene: TRBJ1-1
CDR3 protein: CASSPGQEGRGEAFF

V gene: TRBV5-1
clone size: many
J gene: TRBJ1-5
CDR3 protein: CASSLQGGQPQHF

V gene: TRBV12-3/TRBV12-4
clone size: few
J gene: TRBJ2-2
CDR3 protein: CASSPLNTGELFF

V gene: TRBV7-3
clone size: few
J gene: TRBJ1-5
CDR3 protein: CASSHAAGQGGNQPQHF

V gene: TRBV6-4
clone size: NA
J gene: TRBJ2-7
CDR3 protein: CASSDLSTSPYEQYF

V gene: TRBV2
clone size: NA
J gene: TRBJ1-5
CDR3 protein: CASSYTGGPRQPQHF

V gene: TRBV7-9
clone size: many
J gene: TRBJ2-7
CDR3 protein: CASSGTDYYEQYF

V gene: TRBV2
clone size: NA
J gene: TRBJ1-2
CDR3 protein: CASSEVRAYGYTF

V gene: TRBV7-2
clone size: NA
J gene: TRBJ2-7
CDR3 protein: CASSSGQEEQYF

V gene: TRBV13
clone size: few
J gene: TRBJ1-1
CDR3 protein: CASEVGNTEAFF

V gene: TRBV11-2
clone size: NA
J gene: TRBJ1-4
CDR3 protein: CASSLGRNNEKLFF

V gene: TRBV7-6
clone size: NA
J gene: TRBJ2-5
CDR3 protein: CASSPRTGGDQPQYF